Below, 8 T cell receptor beta chains from the same sample are listed, as sequenced in a study of T-cell memory formation after mild COVID-19. TCRdb re-analysed the 5' RACE reads in MiXCR, keeping a single row per CDR3 protein. The data contain around 470,000 distinct CDR3 sequences, 15% to 25% of them seen just once; the ten biggest clones take up roughly 8.4%. The sample comprised PBMCs or a T cell subset sorted from them (not recorded which). The receptors here all came from an adult woman who had mild COVID-19 (a few samples of this study predate the infection). Cell type and time point are not known.

This clonotype has only a few counts. The chain recombines TRBV6-5 with TRBJ1-2; TRBD1 might be the D (6 bases). This CDR3 is 20 amino acids long. V was cut by 2 bases and J by 1 base, with 26 bases left in between. Germline CDR1 MNHEY, CDR2 SVGAGI. The CDR3 here is CASSYGAAGPGQRINYGYTF. CDR3 DNA: TGTGCCAGCAGTTACGGGGCGGCGGGTCCAGGACAGAGAATTAACTATGGCTACACCTTC.

This clonotype was counted between two and nine times. This chain joins TRBV27 and TRBJ2-7, with D perhaps TRBD1 (5 bases). Germline CDR1 is MNHEY and CDR2 is SMNVEV (reference sequence). Trimming took 0 bases from V and 5 from J, leaving 8 bases between them. This CDR3 has 13 amino acids. CDR3 in amino acids: CASSLSPRDEQYF. CDR3 nucleotide sequence: TGTGCCAGCAGTTTATCACCCAGGGACGAGCAGTACTTC.

This clonotype was picked up a small number of times. V is TRBV7-9 and J is TRBJ2-3, with D perhaps given as TRBD1 or TRBD2 (6 bases each). The CDR3 sequence is 16 residues long. CDR1 and CDR2 (germline): SEHNR, FQNEAQ (reference sequence). Deletions cut 7 bases from V and 1 base from J, with 18 bases between. The CDR3 region has the DNA TGTGCCAGCAAAAGTCGGGGGCTAGGTGGCACAGATACGCAGTATTTT. It is translated as CASKSRGLGGTDTQYF.

This chain uses TRBV12-3 or TRBV12-4 with TRBJ1-1; no firm D call. The V gene lost 6 bases and the J gene lost 1 base, with 15 bases spanning the gap. The CDR3 is made up of 15 amino acids. CDR3 in DNA: TGTGCCAGCAGCTCGTCCCTCGCGGGGAACACTGAAGCTTTCTTT. As protein: CASSSSLAGNTEAFF.

The table lists this clonotype with a few counts. CDR3 sequence: CASSLDSSRNEQFF. In DNA form, the CDR3 reads TGTGCCAGCAGCTTAGATTCTAGTAGGAATGAGCAGTTCTTC. The chain combines TRBV7-2 with TRBJ2-1; D is undetermined. This CDR3 has 14 residues. CDR1 SGHTA and CDR2 FQGNSA come from the germline V gene. The V gene lost 1 base and the J gene lost 7 bases, with 11 bases spanning the gap.

This clonotype was observed a few times. The rearrangement joins TRBV4-1 to TRBJ1-1; D is ambiguous. CDR3 size: 15 residues. Germline-derived CDR1 and CDR2 are MGHRA and YSYEKL. The V and J ends lost 3 bases and 6 bases respectively, with 17 bases between them. The chain's CDR3 is CASSHLGAEIPEAFF. CDR3 coding DNA: TGCGCCAGCAGCCATCTCGGTGCGGAAATACCTGAAGCTTTCTTT.

Only one count was recorded for this clonotype. V gene TRBV5-8 combines with J gene TRBJ2-1, with 13 nucleotides matching TRBD2. Germline V gene lookup returns CDR1 SGHTS and CDR2 YDEGEE. J was trimmed by 9 bases and V by 0 bases; bases with no gene match: 9. This CDR3 contains 17 residues. CDR3 in amino acids: CASSLAPGLAGPGEQFF. CDR3 nucleotides: TGTGCCAGCAGCTTGGCCCCGGGACTAGCGGGACCGGGTGAGCAGTTCTTC.

This clonotype has only a few counts. V is TRBV3-1 and J is TRBJ2-7; D gene ambiguous. CDR1 is LGHDT and CDR2 is YNNKEL in the germline V gene (reference sequence). This CDR3 spans 15 amino acids. Between the trimmed V and J ends, which lost 4 bases and 2 bases, there was a span of 15 bases. The CDR3 region is CASSPQSLPPYEQYF. DNA of the CDR3: TGTGCCAGCAGCCCCCAATCACTACCTCCCTACGAGCAGTACTTC.